This T cell receptor beta chain stems from a study of T cells after posttransplantation cyclophosphamide. Overall study findings and caveats: After PTCy, TRB diversity resembled that of CNI/methotrexate controls.

Worth noting for this clone: The antigen is undetermined.

This related bone marrow graft donor gave peripheral blood on the day of marrow donation. The CDR3 is made up of 13 amino acids. Germline lookup yields CDR1 SNHLY and CDR2 FYNNEI. Trimming shortened V by 10 bases and J by 7 bases, and 19 bases separated the two germline ends. Generated by immunoSEQ multiplex PCR, the TCRdb table keeps only in-frame clones and is missing some. The table records about 15,000 clones, approximately 80% of them present only once. This receptor was identified in a man aged 45-65 years. The source material was memory CD4+ T cells sorted from PBMCs. The chain joins TRBV2 to TRBJ2-5, with no clear D. This CDR3 is CATLPAPLVTQYF. The CDR3 DNA reads as TGTGCCACCCTACCTGCCCCCCTAGTGACCCAGTACTTC.